This TCR beta chain was documented in a study of blood T cell repertoires in COVID-19. The assay was immunoSEQ multiplex PCR, and TCRdb's table has in-frame clones only and misses some. The profile shows 250,000 or so clones, 80% to 85% of them singletons. CDR1 is SGHAT and CDR2 is FQNNGV in the germline V gene. The CDR3 has 15 amino acids. With 1 base clipped from V and 5 bases from J, the junction kept 6 bases outside the gene matches. V is TRBV11-2 and J is TRBJ1-1; 8 bases fit TRBD1. The sequencing sample was made of PBMCs or T cells enriched from blood (not recorded which). This TCR came from a man aged 50-60 years who had recovered from COVID-19. The CDR3 sequence: CASSLAQGAGTEAFF. The DNA of the CDR3 is TGTGCCAGCAGCTTAGCGCAGGGGGCGGGAACTGAAGCTTTCTTT.